These 7 T cell receptor beta chains were all obtained from the same sample, sequenced in a study of metastatic and nonmetastatic thyroid tumors. Until they underwent thyroid surgery, no patient had received any treatment. TCRdb re-processed the PCR reads through MiXCR. The profile covers approximately 32,000 clones, with about 32% appearing a single time and more than 15% taken by the ten largest. Sequenced: tumor tissue. Receptors originate from a female donor with papillary thyroid cancer or a benign thyroid nodule (not recorded which). Some clones in this sample may be carry-over from other donors' samples.

The rearrangement joins TRBV6-4 to TRBJ2-2, with 11 bases lining up with TRBD2. The junction had 1 base not matched to a gene; V was cut back by 0 bases and J by 4 bases. The CDR3 length is 16 residues. Germline CDR1 is MRHNA and CDR2 is SNTAGT. CDR3 sequence reads: CASSDSSGGATGELFF. In nucleotides, the CDR3 is TGTGCCAGCAGTGACTCTAGCGGGGGGGCCACCGGGGAGCTGTTTTTT.

The genes are TRBV5-1 and TRBJ1-2, with D possibly matching TRBD1 (6 bases). Germline V gives CDR1 SGHRS, CDR2 YFSETQ. V gave up 1 base and J gave up 4 bases, with 17 bases separating them. The CDR3 consists of 16 residues. The CDR3, as DNA: TGCGCCAGCAGCTTGAGGGGAAAAGGACAGCCCTATGGCTACACCTTC. It encodes CASSLRGKGQPYGYTF.

This clone was detected only a few times. The J gene is TRBJ2-1, the V gene TRBV20-1; TRBD2 matches at 7 bases. The CDR3 runs to 12 residues. The trim removed 6 bases at V and 7 bases at J, leaving 6 bases unmatched. Germline V lookup: CDR1 DFQATT, CDR2 SNEGSKA (reference sequence). In DNA, the CDR3 is TGCAGTGCGGCCGGGACTAAAAATGAGCAGTTCTTC. It translates to CSAAGTKNEQFF.

CDR3 DNA sequence: TGCGCCAGCAGGAGGACACCCGACACTGAAGCTTTCTTT. Translating gives CASRRTPDTEAFF. This chain links TRBV5-1 with TRBJ1-1; tentative D call: TRBD1 (5 bases). This CDR3 has 13 residues. V dropped 5 bases and J dropped 3 bases, with 11 bases sitting between them. Germline CDR1 is SGHRS and CDR2 is YFSETQ.

J is TRBJ1-2 and V is TRBV20-1, with TRBD1 as a possible D gene (6 bases). Germline lookup yields CDR1 DFQATT and CDR2 SNEGSKA (reference sequence). This CDR3 has 12 residues. V shed 3 bases and J shed 5 bases, with 10 bases lying between them. CDR3 in amino acids: CSASSGAYGYTF. DNA of the CDR3: TGCAGTGCTAGTTCAGGGGCTTATGGCTACACCTTC.

The CDR3 loop reads CASSYDSSSQPQHF. For the CDR3, the DNA is TGTGCCAGCAGTTACGACAGTTCCAGTCAGCCCCAGCATTTT. J is TRBJ1-5 and V is TRBV6-2 or TRBV6-3; TRBD1 is a possible D gene (5 bases). The V end was cut by 2 bases, the J end by 6 bases, with 11 bases between. The germline gives CDR1 MNHEY, CDR2 SVGEGT. CDR3 length: 14 residues.

This clone was counted a single time. The chain uses TRBV20-1 and TRBJ2-7; perhaps TRBD1 as D (6 bases). This CDR3 region has 16 residues. Germline V CDR1 and CDR2: DFQATT, SNEGSKA (reference sequence). Trimming removed 3 bases from V and 0 bases from J, with 18 bases in between. CDR3 coding DNA: TGCAGTGCTAGCCCGTCTTCCTGGGACACCTCCTACGAGCAGTACTTC. Its translation is CSASPSSWDTSYEQYF.